Included here is one TCR beta chain sequence, with context. Sequenced by immunoSEQ multiplex PCR; TCRdb stores in-frame clones only, minus some. The table has 300,000 to 400,000 clones, around 87% seen once. These data originate in a study of blood T cell repertoires in COVID-19. CDR3 length: 15 residues. Germline V gene lookup returns CDR1 SGHTA and CDR2 FQGNSA. V was clipped by 3 bases and J by 7 bases; unmatched bases: 9. This receptor was identified in a woman in her forties or fifties with COVID-19, enrolled during active disease. The gene calls are TRBV7-2 and TRBJ2-1, with TRBD2 identical over 7 bases. Specimen: peripheral blood. The CDR3 DNA reads as TGTGCCAGCAGCTTCTGGGCGGGAGTTGGGAATGAGCAGTTCTTC. Its protein product is CASSFWAGVGNEQFF.